This TCR beta chain appears in the sequencing data of a study of blood T cell repertoires in COVID-19. The wider study: COVID-19 samples from acute and convalescent phases originated in the United States, Italy and Spain. In each case, the material was cDNA or gDNA derived from T cells, B-cell-depleted T cells, or PBMCs.

CDR1 and CDR2 (germline): MDHEN, SYDVKM. The CDR3 totals 13 residues. Trimming took 5 bases from V and 4 from J, leaving 12 bases between them. This clone was detected only once. Under the authors' procedure: Estimation of nucleated cell counts was performed using reference gene primer amplification. Assay used: immunoSEQ multiplex PCR; TCRdb lists only in-frame clones, some missing. Clone size and the V and J calls come from that table; the DNA yielded D and trimming. The sample yields 80,000 to 100,000 clones, 82% seen once. Sequences were obtained from peripheral blood. The receptor comes from a man in his 70s with active or convalescent COVID-19. The V and J genes are TRBV28 and TRBJ2-7; D might be TRBD2 (5 bases). In nucleotides, the CDR3 is TGTGCCAGCAGTGACTCGGGGTTTTACGAGCAGTACTTC. Its translation is CASSDSGFYEQYF.